This is a list of T cell receptor beta chains from one sample in a study of shared clonotypes between healthy human individuals. Using immunoSEQ multiplex PCR, the repertoire was profiled, and TCRdb retains in-frame clones only, with some absent. The sample holds 950,000 to 1,200,000 clones; 60% to 85% are singletons and the top ten take 0.7% to 0.95%. Sequenced: memory CD4+ T cells from PBMCs. The origin of the receptors is a man aged 18-30 years in good health. Some clones in this sample may be carry-over from other donors' samples. CDR3s include the opening cysteine and the closing phenylalanine or tryptophan. Each record gives: J gene, V gene, CDR3 protein.

TRBJ2-1 TRBV4-1 CASSQESTSGRNEQFF
TRBJ2-2 TRBV7-3 CASSPRTGFAGELFF
TRBJ2-1 TRBV7-2 CASSLLGGSGYNEQFF
TRBJ1-4 TRBV4-1 CASSQARINEKLFF
TRBJ1-5 TRBV28 CASSLVDNPSNQPQHF
TRBJ2-7 TRBV6-1 CASSEFYEQYF
TRBJ2-1 TRBV28 CASRPSGRVYNEQFF
TRBJ1-2 TRBV28 CASSFLLGQGALSGYTF
TRBJ1-3 TRBV30 CAWGPQSGNTIYF
TRBJ2-2 TRBV7-2 CASSLDITGTRGGELFF
TRBJ1-2 TRBV29-1 CSVEGLGAGNYGYTF
TRBJ2-3 TRBV7-6 CASSSPSAADTQYF
TRBJ1-2 TRBV11-1 CASSLEGVRGYTF
TRBJ1-2 TRBV29-1 CSVEDRQGQVVGYTF
TRBJ2-7 TRBV4-1 CASSRNTGTGDLYEQYF
TRBJ2-5 TRBV29-1 CSGSPGRLETQYF
TRBJ1-2 TRBV28 CASREGYGYTF
TRBJ2-1 TRBV6-1 CASRRLAIYNEQFF
TRBJ1-1 TRBV4-1 CASSQGERGRGAEAFF
TRBJ2-3 TRBV5-1 CASSSQGAGTDTQYF
TRBJ2-3 TRBV18 CASSPTKDTQYF
TRBJ2-5 TRBV5-1 CASSFPPETQYF
TRBJ2-1 TRBV6-1 CASSGPGTGWYNEQFF
TRBJ2-7 TRBV11-2 CASSLRGPRLIPYEQYF
TRBJ1-2 TRBV10-3 CAISGGTGYGYTF
TRBJ2-7 TRBV5-1 CASSPGTGTYEQYF
TRBJ2-7 TRBV7-8 CASSLLPGVYEQYF